Following are 15 T cell receptor beta chains from one sample sequenced in a study of blood T cell repertoires in COVID-19. Method: immunoSEQ multiplex PCR; TCRdb's copy keeps in-frame clones and lacks some. The sample has 200,000 to 250,000 clones, 82% seen once; the top ten hold 3% to 4%. The material sequenced was PBMCs or T cells enriched from blood (not recorded which). The receptors were sampled from a woman aged 55-70 years who had recovered from COVID-19.

J is TRBJ1-5 and V is TRBV12-3 or TRBV12-4; tentatively, D is TRBD1 (6 bases). Trimming shortened V by 6 bases and J by 3 bases, and 9 bases separated the two germline ends. The CDR3 extends over 13 amino acids. CDR3 loop: CASSGQLNQPQHF. In nucleotides, the CDR3 is TGTGCCAGCAGCGGACAGCTCAATCAGCCCCAGCATTTT.

The chain couples TRBV19 to TRBJ2-7; the match to TRBD2 covers 10 bases. CDR1 LNHDA and CDR2 SQIVND come from the germline V gene (reference sequence). J lost 7 bases, V lost 7 bases, and 7 bases had no gene match. The CDR3 contains 13 residues. CDR3 amino acids: CASKVSGGPEQYF. CDR3 DNA sequence: TGTGCCAGTAAAGTTAGCGGGGGGCCGGAGCAGTACTTC. Full variable domain (outside the CDR3, taken from reference TRBV19 and TRBJ2-7): DGGITQSPKYLFRKEGQNVTLSCEQNLNHDAMYWYRQDPGQGLRLIYYSQIVNDFQKGDIAEGYSVSREKKESFPLTVTSAQKNPTAFYLCASKVSGGPEQYFGPGTRLTVT.

Regarding this clone: A junction end diverges from the germline sequence, so it may reflect a read error. CDR3 protein: CASSPLGLAGDPQYF. The DNA of the CDR3 is TGTGCCAGCTCACCACTTGGACTAGCGGGAGATCCGCAGTATTTT. This rearrangement joins TRBV18 to TRBJ2-3; 13 bases match TRBD2. This CDR3 has 15 residues. In germline, CDR1 is KGHSH, CDR2 LQKENI.

Turning to this clone: Different DNA sequences within this sample yield the same CDR3. In nucleotides, the CDR3 is TGTGCCAGCAGCCAGGCCGATACGCAGTATTTT. This sequence encodes CASSQADTQYF. The V call is TRBV3-1 (or the pseudogene TRBV3-2), the J call TRBJ2-3; D is undetermined. Trimming pared 3 bases from V and 6 bases from J, leaving 4 bases between. Germline V gene lookup returns CDR1 LGHDT and CDR2 YNNKEL (reference sequence). This CDR3 region has 11 residues.

The CDR3: CASSLALAGFTDTQYF. The CDR3 DNA follows: TGTGCCAGCAGCTTAGCTCTAGCGGGGTTCACAGATACGCAGTATTTT. The genes are TRBV7-2 and TRBJ2-3; 9 nucleotides align to TRBD2. V shed 0 bases and J 2 bases; nucleotides not matched to a gene: 3. The CDR3 contains 16 residues. The germline CDR1 and CDR2 sequences are SGHTA and FQGNSA. The full variable domain, its missing parts supplied by reference TRBV7-2 and TRBJ2-3, is GAGVSQSPSNKVTEKGKDVELRCDPISGHTALYWYRQSLGQGLEFLIYFQGNSAPDKSGLPSDRFSAERTGGSVSTLTIQRTQQEDSAVYLCASSLALAGFTDTQYFGPGTRLTVL.

This chain connects TRBV5-1 to TRBJ2-2; 10 nucleotides match TRBD2. CDR1 and CDR2 from the germline V gene are SGHRS and YFSETQ. V shed 1 base, J shed 5 bases, and the junction held 5 bases outside the gene matches. The CDR3 spans 16 residues. In DNA form, the CDR3 reads TGCGCCAGCAGCTTGTCAGCGGGAGGGTCGACCGGGGAGCTGTTTTTT. Translated: CASSLSAGGSTGELFF.

The rearrangement joins TRBV20-1 to TRBJ2-1; weak D call: TRBD2 (5 bases). The CDR3 has 11 residues. Germline V gene sequence: CDR1 DFQATT, CDR2 SNEGSKA (reference sequence). V lost 1 base and J lost 9, with 7 bases in between. The CDR3 nucleotides are TGCAGTGCTAGAGGGGGAGCTGAGCAGTTCTTC. Its protein is CSARGGAEQFF.

The rearrangement links TRBV25-1 to TRBJ2-1; the D gene is possibly TRBD1 (6 bases). The CDR3 length is 13 residues. Germline loops: CDR1 MGHDK, CDR2 SYGVNS. The V end lost 4 bases, the J end lost 7 bases, and 11 bases lay between the germline ends. Here the CDR3 reads CASSGQVGNEQFF. The CDR3 nucleotides are TGTGCCAGCAGTGGACAGGTGGGGAATGAGCAGTTCTTC.

This rearrangement joins TRBV29-1 to TRBJ1-3; D is undetermined. V was shortened by 4 bases and J by 0 bases, with 10 bases between the two germline ends. The CDR3 spans 14 residues. CDR1 is SQVTM, CDR2 ANQGSEA, per germline. The CDR3 loop is CSVARPDSGNTIYF. Written as DNA, the CDR3 is TGCAGCGTTGCCAGGCCCGACTCTGGAAACACCATATATTTT.

The chain couples TRBV5-8 to TRBJ1-1, with a tentative D call TRBD1 (6 bases). The germline gives CDR1 SGHTS, CDR2 YDEGEE. Trimming cost V 2 bases and J 5 bases, with 10 bases left between them. This CDR3 spans 13 amino acids. The CDR3 is CASSFTGWTEAFF. CDR3 coding DNA: TGTGCCAGCAGCTTTACAGGGTGGACTGAAGCTTTCTTT.

The chain couples TRBV19 to TRBJ1-3; no reliable D call. From germline, CDR1 is LNHDA and CDR2 SQIVND (reference sequence). The CDR3 extends over 16 amino acids. V was shortened by 4 bases and J by 0 bases, with 13 bases between the two germline ends. The CDR3 loop is CASSTPYSNSGNTIYF. CDR3 nucleotide sequence: TGTGCCAGTAGTACCCCCTACAGTAACTCTGGAAACACCATATATTTT.

The rearrangement uses TRBV19 and TRBJ1-2, with TRBD1 matching over 9 bases. The length of the CDR3 is 14 residues. Looked up from germline, CDR1 is LNHDA and CDR2 is SQIVND (reference sequence). V was pared by 6 bases and J by 5 bases, with 7 bases of the junction left unmatched. The CDR3 is CASRIQGARYGYTF. CDR3 DNA sequence: TGTGCCAGTAGGATACAGGGGGCGCGGTATGGCTACACCTTC.

The CDR3 loop reads CASSPWRNTEAFF. The CDR3 coding sequence is TGTGCCAGCAGCCCCTGGAGGAACACTGAAGCTTTCTTT. V and J are TRBV11-1 and TRBJ1-1; D remains unclear. V was pared by 5 bases and J by 1 base, with 8 bases between. Germline CDR1 is SGHAT and CDR2 is FQDESV (reference sequence). The CDR3 is 13 residues long.

This clone was seen a handful of times. The chain employs TRBV12-5 and TRBJ1-5, with 7 bases fitting TRBD1. The V gene end was trimmed by 6 bases and the J gene end by 5 bases; junction bases not matched to a gene: 7. CDR1 LGHNT and CDR2 FRNRAP come from the germline V gene. The length of the CDR3 is 14 residues. Written as DNA, the CDR3 is TGTGCTAGTGGGACGACAGGGTTTCATCAGCCCCAGCATTTT. Protein product: CASGTTGFHQPQHF.

The chain carries TRBV18 and TRBJ2-5; D uncertain. Trimming cost V 4 bases and J 5 bases, with 5 bases left between them. Germline V gene sequence: CDR1 KGHSH, CDR2 LQKENI. The CDR3 contains 11 residues. The CDR3 DNA follows: TGTGCCAGCTCACGAGCGGAGACCCAGTACTTC. Protein product: CASSRAETQYF. The entire variable domain, with the rest obtained from reference TRBV18 and TRBJ2-5, is as follows: NAGVMQNPRHLVRRRGQEARLRCSPMKGHSHVYWYRQLPEEGLKFMVYLQKENIIDESGMPKERFSAEFPKEGPSILRIQQVVRGDSAAYFCASSRAETQYFGPGTRLLVL.